Reported below is one TCR beta chain. V dropped 5 bases and J dropped 5 bases, with 16 bases sitting between them. Looked up from germline, CDR1 is SGHVS and CDR2 is FQNEAQ. The CDR3 is 14 residues long. The data stem from a study of OX40 agonist ivuxolimab in advanced cancers. Study in general: Every 2 weeks, patients got intravenous ivuxolimab at one of six dose levels (0.01-10 mg/kg). Of mixed ages from about 23 to 85 and averaging about 65 years, the group was roughly 85% male.

Here immunoSEQ multiplex PCR was the method, and the copy in TCRdb shows in-frame clones only, minus some. The profile shows about 46,000 clones, about 79% of them singletons. This TCR came from an adult with an advanced solid tumor such as melanoma, head and neck, liver or kidney cancer. This sample comprised CD4+ or CD8+ T cells sorted from blood, obtained in a trial of the OX40 agonist ivuxolimab. This chain joins TRBV7-8 and TRBJ2-7; D gene uncertain. The CDR3: CASSPVEVIHEQYF. The CDR3, as DNA: TGTGCCAGCAGCCCCGTAGAGGTGATACACGAGCAGTACTTC. Combining the CDR3 with reference TRBV7-8 and TRBJ2-7 gives the whole variable domain GAGVSQSPRYKVAKRGQDVALRCDPISGHVSLFWYQQALGQGPEFLTYFQNEAQLDKSGLPSDRFFAERPEGSVSTLKIQRTQQEDSAVYLCASSPVEVIHEQYFGPGTRLTVT.